These 18 T cell receptor beta chains were sequenced from one sample in a study of human T cells and chemical hapten exposure. Time point indicated: healthy volunteer bleed at 2 weeks. Unfractionated whole blood yielded total RNA. TCRdb fed the RACE reads into MiXCR, producing one record per CDR3 protein. Of more than 70,000 distinct CDR3 sequences listed, about 8.7% are singletons. The sample consisted of whole blood. The receptors here all came from a female donor in good health. Some clones in this sample may be carry-over from other donors' samples.

V usage is TRBV24-1 and J usage is TRBJ2-3; D not resolved. V shed 8 bases and J shed 6 bases, with 14 bases lying between them. The germline V gene has CDR1 KGHDR and CDR2 SFDVKD. The CDR3 has 13 residues. This CDR3 is CATMQENSDTQYF. The CDR3 nucleotides are TGTGCCACCATGCAAGAGAATTCCGATACGCAGTATTTT.

This clonotype was observed a handful of times. The chain links TRBV7-2 to TRBJ1-2; possibly TRBD1 for D (6 bases). Per germline, CDR1 SGHTA and CDR2 FQGNSA. The germline V and J ends were trimmed by 1 base and 6 bases, with 15 bases remaining between them. This CDR3 has 15 residues. The DNA for the CDR3 is TGTGCCAGCAGCTTAGGCACAGGGATGAGCGATGGCTACACCTTC. Amino acid sequence: CASSLGTGMSDGYTF.

The chain couples TRBV9 to TRBJ1-6, with D possibly being TRBD1 (5 bases). The V gene's germline CDR1 is SGDLS and CDR2 YYNGEE. With 3 bases removed from V and 5 bases from J, the gap between germline ends came to 18 bases. The CDR3 loop spans 17 amino acids. In DNA form, the CDR3 reads TGTGCCAGCAGCGCTCCCCGGGGTGCAGGGCATAATTCACCCCTCCACTTT. Translated, it gives CASSAPRGAGHNSPLHF.

In this sample, this clonotype turned up a few times. This sequence joins TRBV7-2 and TRBJ1-5, with TRBD1 as a possible D gene (5 bases). This CDR3 is built from 14 residues. The germline CDR1 and CDR2 sequences are SGHTA and FQGNSA. V dropped 0 bases and J dropped 2 bases, with 5 bases sitting between them. CDR3 protein: CASSLAQGNQPQHF. The CDR3 coding sequence is TGTGCCAGCAGCTTAGCACAGGGCAATCAGCCCCAGCATTTT.

The V and J genes are TRBV29-1 and TRBJ2-7, with D possibly matching TRBD2 (5 bases). Deletions cut 5 bases from V and 5 bases from J, with 10 bases between. Germline CDR1 reads SQVTM; CDR2 reads ANQGSEA. CDR3 length: 11 amino acids. The CDR3 loop reads CSVSPGDEQYF. Here the CDR3 DNA reads TGCAGCGTTAGTCCCGGGGACGAGCAGTACTTC.

The rearrangement joins TRBV12-3 or TRBV12-4 to TRBJ2-5, with D unclear. CDR3 length equals 13 residues. V was pared by 0 bases and J by 2 bases, with 4 bases between. The CDR3: CASSLAIQETQYF. The DNA of the CDR3 is TGTGCCAGCAGTTTAGCCATACAAGAGACCCAGTACTTC.

The chain uses TRBV10-2 and TRBJ1-5; D call uncertain. Trimming took 2 bases from V and 0 from J, leaving 8 bases between them. CDR3 length: 15 amino acids. Germline CDR1 and CDR2: WSHSY and SAAADI. This CDR3 is CASSELGSSNQPQHF. The DNA for the CDR3 is TGCGCCAGCAGTGAGCTGGGGAGTAGCAATCAGCCCCAGCATTTT.

In the case of this clonotype: One base away lies a much larger clone, so this may be a sequencing read error. V usage is TRBV7-9 and J usage is TRBJ1-6; D is undetermined. CDR3 length: 16 residues. The V end lost 5 bases, the J end lost 9 bases, and 20 bases lay between the germline ends. CDR1 and CDR2 (germline): SEHNR, FQNEAQ (reference sequence). This chain's CDR3 is CASSPSNGSCASPLHF. CDR3 nucleotides: TGTGCCAGCAGCCCGTCGAACGGGAGTTGTGCTTCACCCCTCCACTTT. Complete variable domain (other parts from reference TRBV7-9 and TRBJ1-6): DTGVSQNPRHKITKRGQNVTFRCDPISEHNRLYWYRQTLGQGPEFLTYFQNEAQLEKSRLLSDRFSAERPKGSFSTLEIQRTEQGDSAMYLCASSPSNGSCASPLHFGNGTRLTVT.

This clonotype was counted between two and nine times. The chain recombines TRBV7-8 with TRBJ1-6; D is unclear. V lost 0 bases and J lost 7, with 7 bases in between. The CDR3 has 14 residues. Germline V gene sequence: CDR1 SGHVS, CDR2 FQNEAQ. For the CDR3, the DNA is TGTGCCAGCAGCTTAGCTCCCAAGAATTCACCCCTCCACTTT. It encodes CASSLAPKNSPLHF.

This clonotype was counted only a few times. The rearrangement uses TRBV5-1 and TRBJ1-2; TRBD1 matches 7 bases. The V segment lost 4 bases and the J segment 6 bases; nucleotides outside the gene matches: 6. This CDR3 region has 13 residues. From germline, CDR1 is SGHRS and CDR2 YFSETQ. Written as DNA, the CDR3 is TGCGCCAGCAGCATAACAGGGGAGGATGGCTACACCTTC. Protein sequence: CASSITGEDGYTF.

The J gene is TRBJ2-3, the V gene TRBV28, with a weak D call TRBD2 (6 bases). This CDR3 comprises 16 residues. Germline V lookup: CDR1 MDHEN, CDR2 SYDVKM. V shed 1 base and J shed 5 bases, with 16 bases lying between them. The CDR3 region is CASSLFDGSRRDTQYF. The CDR3 coding sequence is TGTGCCAGCAGTTTATTTGACGGGAGTAGAAGAGATACGCAGTATTTT.

In its sample, this clonotype was seen a few times. The chain uses TRBV20-1 and TRBJ2-7; D is possibly TRBD2 (5 bases). V was pared by 5 bases and J by 3 bases, with 14 bases between. Germline CDR1 and CDR2: DFQATT and SNEGSKA (reference sequence). The length of the CDR3 is 13 residues. The CDR3 reads CSARDYRLYEQYF. CDR3 nucleotide sequence: TGCAGTGCTCGCGACTACCGACTCTACGAGCAGTACTTC.

As for this clonotype: A junction boundary mismatches the germline segment, possibly from a read error. The rearrangement uses TRBV4-2 and TRBJ1-5, with 10 bases that match TRBD1. The CDR3 is made up of 15 amino acids. Per germline, CDR1 LGHNA and CDR2 YNFKEQ. The CDR3 DNA reads as TGTGCCAGCAACCAAACGGACAGGGGGGATCAGCCCCAGCATTTT. Its protein product is CASNQTDRGDQPQHF.

Only one count was recorded for this clonotype. The V gene is TRBV9, the J gene TRBJ2-1; 12 nucleotides line up with TRBD2. This CDR3 is built from 15 residues. The germline V gene encodes CDR1 SGDLS and CDR2 YYNGEE. The junction had 6 bases not matched to a gene; V was cut back by 2 bases and J by 9 bases. CDR3 in DNA: TGTGCCAGCAGCGTGACTAGCGGGAGTGGTGGTGAGCAGTTCTTC. It is translated as CASSVTSGSGGEQFF.

This clonotype was observed a handful of times. The chain has TRBV12-5 and TRBJ2-6, with 9 nucleotides matching TRBD1. Unmatched junction bases numbered 25, after V lost 6 bases and J lost 4 bases. This CDR3 spans 22 amino acids. Germline assignment: CDR1 LGHNT and CDR2 FRNRAP. The CDR3 nucleotides are TGTGCTAGTGGCTCGGGACAGGGCTTGAGGGAACCCCCTACGGCCGGGGCCAACGTCCTGACTTTC. Translating gives CASGSGQGLREPPTAGANVLTF. The whole variable domain, remainder taken from reference TRBV12-5 and TRBJ2-6, is DARVTQTPRHKVTEMGQEVTMRCQPILGHNTVFWYRQTMMQGLELLAYFRNRAPLDDSGMPKDRFSAEMPDATLATLKIQPSEPRDSAVYFCASGSGQGLREPPTAGANVLTFGAGSRLTVL.

The chain is built from TRBV19 and TRBJ2-7, with 8 bases fitting TRBD1. V lost 7 bases to trimming and J lost 4 bases; unmatched junction nucleotides: 9. This CDR3 has 14 amino acids. The germline CDR1 and CDR2 sequences are LNHDA and SQIVND (reference sequence). This chain's CDR3 is CASTPGTGAYEQYF. The DNA for the CDR3 is TGTGCCAGTACTCCCGGGACAGGAGCATACGAGCAGTACTTC.

This clonotype showed up many times. The CDR3 is CASSLTPTGVMNTEAFF. The CDR3 region has the DNA TGCGCCAGCAGCCTTACCCCGACAGGGGTGATGAACACTGAAGCTTTCTTT. This rearrangement joins TRBV5-1 to TRBJ1-1, with 8 positions matching TRBD1. The CDR3 extends over 17 amino acids. CDR1 is SGHRS, CDR2 YFSETQ, per germline. Unmatched junction bases numbered 11, after V lost 4 bases and J lost 0 bases.

At least ten counts were recorded for this clonotype. The chain joins TRBV5-1 to TRBJ1-1; weak D call: TRBD1 (5 bases). The CDR3 runs 14 residues. Between the trimmed V and J ends, which lost 0 bases and 3 bases, there was a span of 9 bases. CDR1 is SGHRS, CDR2 YFSETQ, per germline. The CDR3 bases are TGCGCCAGCAGCTTGGGGAGGGGAGACACTGAAGCTTTCTTT. This codes for CASSLGRGDTEAFF.